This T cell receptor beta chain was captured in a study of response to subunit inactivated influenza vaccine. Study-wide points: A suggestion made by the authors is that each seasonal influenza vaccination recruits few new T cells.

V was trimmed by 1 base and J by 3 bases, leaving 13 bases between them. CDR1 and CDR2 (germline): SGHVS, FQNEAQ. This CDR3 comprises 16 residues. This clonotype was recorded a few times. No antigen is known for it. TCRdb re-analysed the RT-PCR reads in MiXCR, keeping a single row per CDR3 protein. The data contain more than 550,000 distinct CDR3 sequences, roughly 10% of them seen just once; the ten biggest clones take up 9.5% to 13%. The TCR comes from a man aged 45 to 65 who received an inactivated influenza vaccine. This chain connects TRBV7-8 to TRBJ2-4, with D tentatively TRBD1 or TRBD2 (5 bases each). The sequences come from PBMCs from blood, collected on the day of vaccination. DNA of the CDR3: TGTGCCAGCAGCTTAGGGGGCGGGCTGATCAAAAACATTCAGTACTTC. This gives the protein CASSLGGGLIKNIQYF.